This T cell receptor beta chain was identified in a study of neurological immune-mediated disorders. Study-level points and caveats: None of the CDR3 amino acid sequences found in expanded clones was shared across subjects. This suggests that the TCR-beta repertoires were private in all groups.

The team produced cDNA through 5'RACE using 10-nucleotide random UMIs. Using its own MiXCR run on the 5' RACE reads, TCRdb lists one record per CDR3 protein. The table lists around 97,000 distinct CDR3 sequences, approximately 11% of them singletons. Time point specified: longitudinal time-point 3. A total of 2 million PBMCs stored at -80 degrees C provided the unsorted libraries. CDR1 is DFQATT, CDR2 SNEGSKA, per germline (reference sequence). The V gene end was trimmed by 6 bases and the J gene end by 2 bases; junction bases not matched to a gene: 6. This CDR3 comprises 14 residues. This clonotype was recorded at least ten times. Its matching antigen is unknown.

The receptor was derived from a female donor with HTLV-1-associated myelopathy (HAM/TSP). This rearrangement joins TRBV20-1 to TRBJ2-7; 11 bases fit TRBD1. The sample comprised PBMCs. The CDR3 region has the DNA TGCAGTGCGGCCTGGGACAGGGGGACCTACGAGCAGTACTTC. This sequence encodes CSAAWDRGTYEQYF.